The 27 T cell receptor beta chains listed next were all sequenced from one sample in a study of blood T cells in healthy people across ages. Combining a sample-barcoded 5' primer with a J-beta primer mix, a second PCR ran for roughly 6 to 11 cycles. A single record per CDR3 protein comes from TCRdb applying MiXCR to the 5' RACE reads. The sample holds hundreds of thousands of distinct CDR3 sequences, roughly 50% seen once. The sample was blood. The receptors were sampled from a man between 60 and 75 years old in good health.

This chain uses TRBV9 with TRBJ2-5, with D possibly being TRBD1 (6 bases). V was trimmed by 0 bases and J by 3 bases, leaving 9 bases between them. This CDR3 comprises 14 residues. In germline, CDR1 is SGDLS, CDR2 YYNGEE. The CDR3 here is CASSVGTVEETQYF. DNA of the CDR3: TGTGCCAGCAGCGTAGGGACAGTAGAAGAGACCCAGTACTTC.

Comment on this clonotype: One junction end does not reproduce the germline sequence, and a read error may be involved. CDR3 DNA sequence: TGCAGTGCTAGAGAAGGCGGGCCGTACCAAGAGGCCCAGTACTTC. Translated: CSAREGGPYQEAQYF. This chain connects TRBV20-1 to TRBJ2-5; TRBD2 is a possible D gene (5 bases). The CDR3 spans 15 residues. The germline CDR1 and CDR2 sequences are DFQATT and SNEGSKA (reference sequence).

The chain uses TRBV18 and TRBJ2-5; TRBD2 agrees at 12 bases. The last part of the DNA fits TRBJ2-7 better; the J call may be wrong. The CDR3 runs 15 residues. The germline CDR1 and CDR2 sequences are KGHSH and LQKENI. CDR3 sequence: CASSSGLAGQYEQYF. CDR3 sequence (DNA): TGTGCCAGCTCGAGCGGACTAGCGGGGCAGTACGAGCAGTACTTC.

This clonotype was recorded once. The genes are TRBV28 and TRBJ2-3; 10 nucleotides agree with TRBD1. The CDR3 length is 15 residues. Trimming removed 4 bases from V and 5 bases from J; junction bases left unmatched: 6. Germline CDR1 reads MDHEN; CDR2 reads SYDVKM. The CDR3 bases are TGTGCCAGCAGTTCCGCCGGGACAGGGGAAGATACGCAGTATTTT. As protein: CASSSAGTGEDTQYF.

The chain is built from TRBV20-1 and TRBJ2-7, with D possibly called TRBD1 or TRBD2 (6 bases each). Germline-derived CDR1 and CDR2 are DFQATT and SNEGSKA (reference sequence). There are 14 residues in the CDR3. V was shortened by 3 bases and J by 1 base, with 13 bases between the two germline ends. The CDR3 nucleotides are TGCAGTGCTAGGCCCGGGGGCCAGTCCTACGAGCAGTACTTC. It translates to CSARPGGQSYEQYF.

This CDR3 is CSVSGTSGGNNEQFF. CDR3 coding DNA: TGCAGCGTTTCCGGGACTAGCGGGGGGAACAATGAGCAGTTCTTC. The chain uses TRBV29-1 and TRBJ2-1; 15 nucleotides match TRBD2. Germline-derived CDR1 and CDR2 are SQVTM and ANQGSEA. The CDR3 is 15 amino acids. The junction had 4 bases not matched to a gene; V was cut back by 5 bases and J by 5 bases.

The rearrangement uses TRBV5-1 and TRBJ2-5; possible D gene TRBD2, 7 bases. CDR1 is SGHRS, CDR2 YFSETQ, per germline. There are 16 residues in the CDR3. Between the trimmed V and J ends, which lost 4 bases and 2 bases, there was a span of 18 bases. The CDR3 region is CASSPGSGDNQETQYF. Here the CDR3 DNA reads TGCGCCAGCAGCCCCGGCAGCGGGGACAATCAAGAGACCCAGTACTTC.

The chain carries TRBV7-6 and TRBJ1-1; weak D call: TRBD1 (5 bases). The V gene's germline CDR1 is SGHVS and CDR2 FNYEAQ. The V and J ends lost 1 base and 5 bases respectively, with 17 bases between them. The CDR3 loop spans 16 amino acids. The CDR3 bases are TGTGCCAGCAGCTTAGGGCTTGGGGGAGGTCGGACTGAAGCTTTCTTT. Amino acids: CASSLGLGGGRTEAFF. Looking up the rest from reference TRBV7-6 and TRBJ1-1 gives the full variable domain: GAGVSQSPRYKVTKRGQDVALRCDPISGHVSLYWYRQALGQGPEFLTYFNYEAQQDKSGLPNDRFSAERPEGSISTLTIQRTEQRDSAMYRCASSLGLGGGRTEAFFGQGTRLTVV.

The chain joins TRBV27 to TRBJ1-4; 8 nucleotides agree with TRBD1. Per germline, CDR1 MNHEY and CDR2 SMNVEV (reference sequence). J lost 5 bases, V lost 1 base, and 6 bases had no gene match. This CDR3 contains 16 residues. The CDR3 here is CASSLWGQGANEKLFF. DNA of the CDR3: TGTGCCAGCAGTTTATGGGGTCAGGGGGCGAATGAAAAACTGTTTTTT.

The rearrangement uses TRBV7-2 and TRBJ2-1; 7 nucleotides agree with TRBD1. Germline trimming cut 5 bases from V and 2 bases from J; bases unmatched to any gene: 6. Looked up from germline, CDR1 is SGHTA and CDR2 is FQGNSA. The CDR3 totals 15 residues. The CDR3 reads CASSLTGNPYNEQFF. Here the CDR3 DNA reads TGTGCCAGCAGCCTGACAGGGAACCCCTACAATGAGCAGTTCTTC.

In its sample, this clonotype was seen a few times. This chain links TRBV7-9 with TRBJ2-5; D uncertain. CDR3 length: 14 amino acids. The germline V and J ends were trimmed by 1 base and 7 bases, with 13 bases remaining between them. Germline loops: CDR1 SEHNR, CDR2 FQNEAQ (reference sequence). The CDR3: CASSLGIESTTQYF. The CDR3, as DNA: TGTGCCAGCAGCTTAGGTATCGAGTCAACGACCCAGTACTTC.

This rearrangement joins TRBV7-9 to TRBJ2-3; TRBD1 is a possible D gene (5 bases). V was pared by 3 bases and J by 0 bases, with 7 bases between. CDR1 and CDR2 from the germline V gene are SEHNR and FQNEAQ (reference sequence). The CDR3 loop spans 14 amino acids. The CDR3 sequence: CASSFKGSTDTQYF. DNA for the CDR3: TGTGCCAGCAGCTTTAAGGGGAGCACAGATACGCAGTATTTT.

V is TRBV3-1 and J is TRBJ2-5; a weak D match, TRBD2 (6 bases). Trimming took 0 bases from V and 1 from J, leaving 9 bases between them. The CDR3 has 15 amino acids. Per the germline V gene, CDR1 is LGHDT and CDR2 is YNNKEL (reference sequence). Here the CDR3 reads CASSQDLAAQETQYF. CDR3 DNA: TGTGCCAGCAGCCAAGATTTAGCGGCCCAAGAGACCCAGTACTTC.

This chain joins TRBV28 and TRBJ2-1; 11 nucleotides line up with TRBD2. The germline gives CDR1 MDHEN, CDR2 SYDVKM. The length of the CDR3 is 18 residues. Trimming took 5 bases from V and 4 from J; bases not matched to a gene: 13. The CDR3 DNA follows: TGTGCCAGCAGTCCCTCCTATCTCGGGACTAGCGGTTACAATGAGCAGTTCTTC. It specifies CASSPSYLGTSGYNEQFF. The full variable domain, its missing parts supplied by reference TRBV28 and TRBJ2-1, is DVKVTQSSRYLVKRTGEKVFLECVQDMDHENMFWYRQDPGLGLRLIYFSYDVKMKEKGDIPEGYSVSREKKERFSLILESASTNQTSMYLCASSPSYLGTSGYNEQFFGPGTRLTVL.

This clonotype has only a few counts. The genes are TRBV6-2 or TRBV6-3 and TRBJ2-7, with 7 nucleotides matching TRBD1. CDR1 and CDR2 (germline): MNHEY, SVGEGT. Trimming cost V 1 base and J 2 bases; bases outside gene matches: 5. The CDR3 spans 15 residues. The CDR3 region has the DNA TGTGCCAGCAGTTACTGGCCGGGACAGCCCTACGAGCAGTACTTC. It yields the protein CASSYWPGQPYEQYF.

The J gene is TRBJ2-7, the V gene TRBV18, with 8 positions matching TRBD1. The J call may not be correct, given that the DNA end is closer to TRBJ2-5. Germline-derived CDR1 and CDR2 are KGHSH and LQKENI. This CDR3 has 14 residues. This chain's CDR3 is CASSHYDRGETQYF. CDR3 DNA: TGTGCCAGCTCACACTATGACAGGGGAGAGACCCAGTACTTC.

This chain uses TRBV6-2 or TRBV6-3 with TRBJ2-7; maybe TRBD2 (5 bases). Germline V gene sequence: CDR1 MNHEY, CDR2 SVGEGT. This CDR3 is 14 amino acids long. The germline V and J ends were trimmed by 0 bases and 5 bases, with 11 bases remaining between them. CDR3 DNA sequence: TGTGCCAGCAGTTACTCGGACGGGGTCCACGAGCAGTACTTC. It is translated as CASSYSDGVHEQYF.

The gene calls are TRBV19 and TRBJ1-5; no definite D call. With 7 bases removed from V and 7 bases from J, the gap between germline ends came to 11 bases. CDR1 and CDR2 (germline): LNHDA, SQIVND (reference sequence). The CDR3 consists of 12 residues. The CDR3 DNA reads as TGTGCCAGTACCGGGAAGGAGCAGCCCCAGCATTTT. As protein: CASTGKEQPQHF.

This clonotype occurred a few times. This chain uses TRBV7-2 with TRBJ2-5; 13 positions agree with TRBD2. The CDR3 spans 15 residues. V lost 7 bases, J lost 4 bases, and 6 bases stayed unmatched. Per germline, CDR1 SGHTA and CDR2 FQGNSA. The CDR3 loop is CASNRLAGGRETQYF. The CDR3 DNA is TGTGCCAGCAACCGACTAGCGGGGGGTCGAGAGACCCAGTACTTC. Complete variable domain (other parts from reference TRBV7-2 and TRBJ2-5): GAGVSQSPSNKVTEKGKDVELRCDPISGHTALYWYRQSLGQGLEFLIYFQGNSAPDKSGLPSDRFSAERTGGSVSTLTIQRTQQEDSAVYLCASNRLAGGRETQYFGPGTRLLVL.

This clonotype was detected once. This rearrangement joins TRBV20-1 to TRBJ2-3, with 12 positions matching TRBD1. The CDR3 sequence is 15 residues long. V lost 3 bases and J lost 6; bases outside the gene matches: 7. The germline gives CDR1 DFQATT, CDR2 SNEGSKA (reference sequence). The CDR3 region is CSARGTGGIGDTQYF. CDR3 in DNA: TGCAGTGCTAGGGGGACAGGGGGCATTGGCGATACGCAGTATTTT.

The chain has TRBV29-1 and TRBJ2-3, with D possibly being TRBD2 (6 bases). Germline V CDR1 and CDR2: SQVTM, ANQGSEA. The length of the CDR3 is 14 residues. Trimming left V 3 bases short and J 3 bases short, with 13 bases between. CDR3 DNA sequence: TGCAGCGTTGAGGCTGGGGGAGGAACAGATACGCAGTATTTT. Translation gives CSVEAGGGTDTQYF.

This chain joins TRBV11-2 and TRBJ2-1; D is unclear. The CDR3 is 14 residues long. The V and J ends lost 5 bases and 4 bases respectively, with 12 bases between them. Germline-derived CDR1 and CDR2 are SGHAT and FQNNGV. The CDR3 is CASSPIPIYNEQFF. The CDR3 DNA sequence: TGTGCCAGCAGCCCCATCCCTATTTACAATGAGCAGTTCTTC.

The chain joins TRBV4-2 to TRBJ2-7; TRBD1 aligns across 8 bases. The CDR3 runs 15 residues. CDR1 LGHNA and CDR2 YNFKEQ come from the germline V gene. The junction had 6 bases not matched to a gene; V was cut back by 2 bases and J by 3 bases. CDR3 sequence: CASSQHRGTNYEQYF. The CDR3 DNA is TGTGCCAGCAGCCAACACAGGGGGACCAACTACGAGCAGTACTTC.

The gene calls are TRBV29-1 and TRBJ2-6, with TRBD1 as a possible D gene (6 bases). This CDR3 has 17 residues. Trimming took off 7 bases at V and 1 base at J, with 20 bases between the two ends. Germline V lookup: CDR1 SQVTM, CDR2 ANQGSEA. The CDR3 bases are TGCAGCGCCTACCGTCGACAGGTAGAATCTGGGGCCAACGTCCTGACTTTC. It translates to CSAYRRQVESGANVLTF.

V and J are TRBV7-9 and TRBJ1-2; D call uncertain. The CDR3 totals 15 residues. V dropped 7 bases and J dropped 3 bases, with 18 bases sitting between them. Per germline, CDR1 SEHNR and CDR2 FQNEAQ (reference sequence). The CDR3 DNA reads as TGTGCCAGCATCGACGTAAGGCCTTCTCACTATGGCTACACCTTC. Its translation is CASIDVRPSHYGYTF.

The V gene is TRBV27, the J gene TRBJ2-5, with 10 bases aligning to TRBD2. Germline V gene lookup returns CDR1 MNHEY and CDR2 SMNVEV (reference sequence). Trimming removed 5 bases from V and 8 bases from J; junction bases left unmatched: 8. This CDR3 has 14 residues. The CDR3 is CASSPSGGPRTQYF. The CDR3, as DNA: TGTGCCAGCAGTCCTAGCGGGGGCCCCCGAACCCAGTACTTC.

Regarding this clonotype: Possible read error: a much larger clone is one base away. CDR3: CASGQGAIPEQYF. CDR3 DNA: TGTGCCAGCGGACAGGGGGCAATCCCAGAGCAGTACTTC. The V and J genes are TRBV14 and TRBJ2-5, with 11 positions matching TRBD1. The germline gives CDR1 SGHDN, CDR2 FVKESK. CDR3 length: 13 residues. After removal of 8 bases from V and 11 bases from J, the junction contained 10 bases not matched to a gene.